This T cell receptor (beta chain) came from a study of tumor and adjacent non-tumor tissue in lung cancer. Study-level background: The cohort had roughly 11 adenocarcinoma, a couple of squamous cell and 1 small cell patients.

A modified ARM-PCR protocol with three rounds of nested PCR amplified TCRbeta. TCRdb analysed the multiplex PCR reads with MiXCR anew, one entry per CDR3 protein. This table has around 140,000 distinct CDR3 sequences, around 66% appearing once. Study results and limitations: Tumor TCR diversity, when higher, was linked to shorter survival. Top 100 clones took a larger repertoire share in normal lung.

RNA was extracted from bulk tissue without any cell sorting. With respect to this clonotype: The antigen is unknown.

Per the germline V gene, CDR1 is DFQATT and CDR2 is SNEGSKA (reference sequence). Losses at the gene ends were 6 bases for V and 1 base for J; bases not matched to a gene: 5. This CDR3 is 14 amino acids long. The sample comprised lung tumor tissue. The J gene is TRBJ2-3, the V gene TRBV20-1, with TRBD1 matching 9 bases. The sequence derives from a man in his fifties or sixties with small cell lung cancer. The CDR3 spells CSADRDRGTDTQYF. CDR3 sequence (DNA): TGCAGTGCGGATAGGGACAGGGGCACAGATACGCAGTATTTT.